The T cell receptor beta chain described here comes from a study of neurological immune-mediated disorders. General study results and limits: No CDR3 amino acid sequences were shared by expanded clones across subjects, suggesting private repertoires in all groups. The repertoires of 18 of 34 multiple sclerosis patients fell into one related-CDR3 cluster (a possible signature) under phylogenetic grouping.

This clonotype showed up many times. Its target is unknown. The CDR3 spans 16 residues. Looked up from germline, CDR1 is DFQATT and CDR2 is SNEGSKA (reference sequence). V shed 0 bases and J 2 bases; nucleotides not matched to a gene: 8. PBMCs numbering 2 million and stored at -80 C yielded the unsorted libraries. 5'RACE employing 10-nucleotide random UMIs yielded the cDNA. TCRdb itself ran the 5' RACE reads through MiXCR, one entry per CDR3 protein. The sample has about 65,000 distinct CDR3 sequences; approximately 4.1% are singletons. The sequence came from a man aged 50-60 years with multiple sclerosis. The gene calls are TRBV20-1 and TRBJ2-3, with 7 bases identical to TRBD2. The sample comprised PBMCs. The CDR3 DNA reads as TGCAGTGCTAGAGATCCGGCTAGCGGTTACACAGATACGCAGTATTTT. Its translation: CSARDPASGYTDTQYF.